A selection of T cell receptor beta chains follows, all from one sample in a study of CD8 T cells in ankylosing spondylitis. One entry per CDR3 protein results from TCRdb running MiXCR on the 5' RACE reads. The sample lists some 800,000 distinct CDR3 sequences; 12% were seen once. Sequencing was performed on blood, either unsorted or a sorted T cell fraction (not recorded which). The source of these receptors is a male donor with ankylosing spondylitis. CDR3s include the opening cysteine and the closing phenylalanine or tryptophan. D genes are given only for firm matches. The size field is filled for only some rows; it gives once, few, many or a size class.

v_gene	d_gene	len	abundance	j_gene	CDR3nt	CDR3aa
TRBV5-1	TRBD2	14	.	TRBJ2-3	TGCGCCAGCAACCCTCTAGCGGCGGCAGATACGCAGTATTTT	CASNPLAAADTQYF
TRBV5-1	TRBD2	18	.	TRBJ2-1	TGCGCCAGCAGCTTGGGTTTAGCGGGAGTCCCTCCGGGCAATGAGCAGTTCTTC	CASSLGLAGVPPGNEQFF
TRBV20-1	.	13	many	TRBJ1-2	TGCAGTGCTGGATTGGTGAATGGCTATGGCTACACCTTC	CSAGLVNGYGYTF
TRBV5-5	.	17	.	TRBJ2-1	TGTGCCAGCAGCTTGGCCGAGGTTCTCCGCTCCTACAATGAGCAGTTCTTC	CASSLAEVLRSYNEQFF
TRBV20-1	TRBD1	14	.	TRBJ1-6	TGCAGTGCTAGAGTGGGGACAGAGCGGTCACCCCTCCACTTT	CSARVGTERSPLHF
TRBV29-1	.	11	many	TRBJ1-2	TGCAGCGTTGAAAGGCAGGATGGCTACACCTTC	CSVERQDGYTF
TRBV5-1	.	14	few	TRBJ2-7	TGCGCCAGCAGCGGGGGACGGAACTCCTACGAGCAGTACTTC	CASSGGRNSYEQYF
TRBV7-3	.	17	.	TRBJ2-6	TGTGCCAGCAGCTTAAAGCCGGAGGGTACCGGGGCCAACGTCCTGACTTTC	CASSLKPEGTGANVLTF
TRBV20-1	TRBD1	16	few	TRBJ1-5	TGCAGTGCTAGAGAACCTGGACAGGGGGACAATCAGCCCCAGCATTTT	CSAREPGQGDNQPQHF
TRBV13	TRBD1	15	.	TRBJ2-5	TGTGCCAGCAGCTCGACAGGGGAGTACCAAGAGACCCAGTACTTC	CASSSTGEYQETQYF
TRBV7-2	.	15	few	TRBJ1-4	TGTGCCAGCAGTCTTCAGGTTTCGGCTAATGAAAAACTGTTTTTT	CASSLQVSANEKLFF
TRBV5-1	.	15	many	TRBJ1-5	TGCGCCAGCAGCTTGGGTACCTATAGCAATCAGCCCCAGCATTTT	CASSLGTYSNQPQHF
TRBV18	.	16	few	TRBJ2-3	TGTGCCAGCTCACCACCTGCGCCCCGCATAATGGATACGCAGTATTTT	CASSPPAPRIMDTQYF
TRBV6-1	TRBD1	13	once	TRBJ2-4	TGTGCCAGCAGCGTCCGGGACAGAAACATTCAGTACTTC	CASSVRDRNIQYF
TRBV20-1	TRBD2	15	.	TRBJ2-1	TGCAGTGCTACAGCTAGCGGGAAGATCTACAATGAGCAGTTCTTC	CSATASGKIYNEQFF
TRBV7-2	.	15	few	TRBJ2-2	TGTGCCAGCAGCCCCGGTCCGGAGAACACCGGGGAGCTGTTTTTT	CASSPGPENTGELFF
TRBV12-3/TRBV12-4	.	13	.	TRBJ2-6	TGTGCCAGCAGTTCTGGGACACCTAACGTCCTGACTTTC	CASSSGTPNVLTF
TRBV20-1	.	15	few	TRBJ2-3	TGCAGTACAGAGGGAGCGCCAAAGGGTACAGATACGCAGTATTTT	CSTEGAPKGTDTQYF
TRBV7-2	.	14	many	TRBJ2-1	TGTGCCAGCAGCTTTACGGCAGTTTACAATGAGCAGTTCTTC	CASSFTAVYNEQFF
TRBV5-1	TRBD2	16	few	TRBJ2-7	TGCGCCAGCAGCTTGACTAGCGGGCGTAGCTCCTACGAGCAGTACTTC	CASSLTSGRSSYEQYF
TRBV24-1	TRBD2	15	.	TRBJ2-7	TGTGCCACCAGTGACCCCGGGGGGAGGACCTACGAGCAGTACTTC	CATSDPGGRTYEQYF
TRBV5-1	TRBD2	15	.	TRBJ2-7	TGCGCCAGCAGCTCTCAGGCCCTAGCGGGAGACGAGCAGTACTTC	CASSSQALAGDEQYF
TRBV11-1	.	13	.	TRBJ2-3	TGTGCCAGCAGCCCCCTAGAGACAGATACGCAGTATTTT	CASSPLETDTQYF
TRBV12-3/TRBV12-4	.	15	few	TRBJ2-3	TGTGCCAGCAGTTTAGGGTCGGACAGTGAAGATACGCAGTATTTT	CASSLGSDSEDTQYF
TRBV5-6	.	14	many	TRBJ1-2	TGTGCCAGCAGCTTGGGAAGGGACACCTATGGCTACACCTTC	CASSLGRDTYGYTF
TRBV20-1	TRBD2	14	many	TRBJ2-3	TGCAGTGCTACCTTAGCGGGAGGGAGGAATACGCAGTATTTT	CSATLAGGRNTQYF
TRBV5-1	.	14	few	TRBJ2-5	TGCGCCAGCAGCTTCCAGGGAACGGGGGAGACCCAGTACTTC	CASSFQGTGETQYF
TRBV5-1	.	16	.	TRBJ1-3	TGCGCCAGCAGCTTGGCTGGGGGAAGCGCTGGAAACACCATATATTTT	CASSLAGGSAGNTIYF
TRBV11-2	.	14	few	TRBJ2-2	TGTGCCAGCAGCTTGGAGAGTGTGCCCGGGGAGCTGTTTTTT	CASSLESVPGELFF
TRBV12-5	.	15	.	TRBJ2-3	TGTGCTAGTGGTTTGAGCATAGGGGAGACAGATACGCAGTATTTT	CASGLSIGETDTQYF
TRBV6-2/TRBV6-3	TRBD1	14	many	TRBJ1-5	TGTGCCAGCAGTGCAGGGACAGGATATCAGCCCCAGCATTTT	CASSAGTGYQPQHF
TRBV12-3/TRBV12-4	.	15	.	TRBJ1-5	TGTGCCAGCAGGCAGGGCGGTTATAGCAATCAGCCCCAGCATTTT	CASRQGGYSNQPQHF
TRBV20-1	TRBD1	15	.	TRBJ1-2	TGCAGTGCTACACCGGGACAGGGGGCCGACTATGGCTACACCTTC	CSATPGQGADYGYTF
TRBV20-1	.	14	few	TRBJ1-5	TGCAGTGCTAGTGGGAGGTTTAGCAATCAGCCCCAGCATTTT	CSASGRFSNQPQHF
TRBV18	TRBD1	16	.	TRBJ2-3	TGTGCCAGCTCACCCCCGGGACAGGGGGCTGTGGATACGCAGTATTTT	CASSPPGQGAVDTQYF
TRBV7-9	.	13	few	TRBJ2-7	TGTGCCAGCAGCTTAGGGGGGTGGACGGGGAAGTACTTC	CASSLGGWTGKYF
TRBV15	.	17	.	TRBJ2-1	TGTGCCACCAGCAGAGATAAGAGCGATAGCTCCTACAATGAGCAGTTCTTC	CATSRDKSDSSYNEQFF
TRBV4-3	.	14	few	TRBJ2-2	TGCGCCAGCAGCCAACCCGGACAGACCGGGGAGCTGTTTTTT	CASSQPGQTGELFF
TRBV12-3/TRBV12-4	TRBD2	16	few	TRBJ2-5	TGTGCCAGCAGACCCGGACTAGCGGGAGGGGCGGAGACCCAGTACTTC	CASRPGLAGGAETQYF
TRBV5-1	TRBD2	15	few	TRBJ2-7	TGCGCCAGCAGCTTGAAGACTAGCGGCACCTACGAGCAGTACTTC	CASSLKTSGTYEQYF
TRBV7-9	TRBD2	15	few	TRBJ2-3	TGTGCCAGCAGCTTACATCTACGGGGGGGCGATACGCAGTATTTT	CASSLHLRGGDTQYF
TRBV6-2/TRBV6-3	.	13	.	TRBJ1-4	TGTGCCAGCACCCCTTCGGTAGGGGAAAAACTGTTTTTT	CASTPSVGEKLFF
TRBV20-1	.	14	few	TRBJ1-4	TGCAGTGCTAGTAATTCGTTAGGGGGTGAAAAACTGTTTTTT	CSASNSLGGEKLFF
TRBV7-2	.	12	.	TRBJ2-1	TGTGCCAGCAGCATCGCACACGGGGGGCAGTTCTTC	CASSIAHGGQFF